This T cell receptor (beta chain) was identified during a study of shared clonotypes between healthy human individuals. Naive CD8 cells, CD45RO-negative and positively selected for CCR7, excluded terminally differentiated effector memory CD45RA+ cells. In regard to this clone: Antigen unknown.

From germline, CDR1 is SGHDT and CDR2 YYEEEE. Trimming pared 0 bases from V and 4 bases from J, leaving 14 bases between. CDR3 length: 15 amino acids. The protocol was immunoSEQ multiplex PCR, while the TCRdb copy is restricted to in-frame clones and leaves out a portion. The sample consists of 2 million or so clones, about 95% of them appearing once. Study outcomes and limitations: Naive subsets tended to show greater estimated richness than memory subsets. Incompleteness in sorted-subset sequencing, despite large depth, was shown by rarefaction.

This receptor was identified in a man between 18 and 35 years old in good health. Source material: naive CD8+ T cells sorted from blood. The chain combines TRBV5-6 with TRBJ2-7; D possibly corresponds to TRBD1 (5 bases). CDR3 nucleotide sequence: TGTGCCAGCAGCTTGGGTGCGACAGTCCTTTACGAGCAGTACTTC. Translated: CASSLGATVLYEQYF.